Reported below is one TCR beta chain. Its matching antigen is unknown. This sample was included in a study of T cells in Graves' hyperthyroidism and ophthalmopathy. General observations from the study: Ophthalmopathy was model-predicted a median roughly 6.2 months pre-onset.

Every diagnosis used clinical symptoms, serum thyroxine and TRAb, thyroid ultrasound and orbital computed tomography. The CDR3 totals 15 residues. Germline values: CDR1 KGHSH, CDR2 LQKENI. V lost 3 bases and J lost 4, with 14 bases in between. RNA transcripts gave rise to amplified TCR beta CDR3 regions. A set of HTBI primers served as the primers for a first-round RT-PCR of the TCR CDR3. TCRdb passed the multiplex PCR reads through MiXCR, listing each CDR3 protein once. The table lists approximately 380,000 distinct CDR3 sequences, approximately 18% of them singletons, with around two fifths in the top ten.

The TCR sequence derives from a man between 18 and 35 years old with Graves' ophthalmopathy. V and J are TRBV18 and TRBJ2-3, with D unresolved. The sample consisted of blood. CDR3 residues: CASSPGSGVSDTQYF. CDR3 DNA sequence: TGTGCCAGCTCACCGGGTAGTGGGGTCTCAGATACGCAGTATTTT.